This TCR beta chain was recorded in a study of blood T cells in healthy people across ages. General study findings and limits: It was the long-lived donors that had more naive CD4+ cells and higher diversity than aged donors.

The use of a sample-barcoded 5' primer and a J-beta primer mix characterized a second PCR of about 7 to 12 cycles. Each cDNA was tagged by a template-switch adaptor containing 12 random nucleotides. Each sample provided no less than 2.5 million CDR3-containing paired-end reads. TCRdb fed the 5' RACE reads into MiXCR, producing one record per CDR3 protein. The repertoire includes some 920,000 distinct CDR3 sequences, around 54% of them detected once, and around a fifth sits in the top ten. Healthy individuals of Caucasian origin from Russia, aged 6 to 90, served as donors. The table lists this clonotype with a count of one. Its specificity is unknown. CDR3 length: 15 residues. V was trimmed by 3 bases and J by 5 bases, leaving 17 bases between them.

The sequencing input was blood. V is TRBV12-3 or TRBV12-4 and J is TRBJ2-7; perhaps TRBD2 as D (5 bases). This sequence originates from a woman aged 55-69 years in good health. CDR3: CASSFSGIAPNEQYF. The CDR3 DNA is TGTGCCAGCAGTTTCTCCGGGATTGCCCCCAACGAGCAGTACTTC.